In this sample, the clone carrying this T cell receptor (beta chain) turned up once. Its antigen remains unknown. There were likely unrecorded immune exposures, though donors were nominally healthy when sampled. The study ran its PCR with 60 Vbeta and 13 Jbeta primers. This table comes from immunoSEQ multiplex PCR, and its TCRdb copy is limited to in-frame clones, with some not included. The table has 95,000 to 150,000 clones, over 70% seen once. The CDR3 totals 14 residues. Germline CDR1 is ENHRY and CDR2 is SYGVKD. J was trimmed by 4 bases and V by 5 bases; bases with no gene match: 2. These data originate in a study of cytomegalovirus exposure and HLA in healthy donors. Study-level points and caveats: TRBV6-2, TRBV6-3 and other indistinguishable V segments were excluded.

This receptor was taken from a woman between 35 and 50 years old in good health and CMV-seronegative. The gene calls are TRBV10-3 and TRBJ1-4; TRBD1 agrees at 9 bases. What was sequenced was PBMCs. The CDR3 DNA reads as TGTGCCATCAGTTCGACAGGGGGTAATGAAAAACTGTTTTTT. This encodes CAISSTGGNEKLFF.